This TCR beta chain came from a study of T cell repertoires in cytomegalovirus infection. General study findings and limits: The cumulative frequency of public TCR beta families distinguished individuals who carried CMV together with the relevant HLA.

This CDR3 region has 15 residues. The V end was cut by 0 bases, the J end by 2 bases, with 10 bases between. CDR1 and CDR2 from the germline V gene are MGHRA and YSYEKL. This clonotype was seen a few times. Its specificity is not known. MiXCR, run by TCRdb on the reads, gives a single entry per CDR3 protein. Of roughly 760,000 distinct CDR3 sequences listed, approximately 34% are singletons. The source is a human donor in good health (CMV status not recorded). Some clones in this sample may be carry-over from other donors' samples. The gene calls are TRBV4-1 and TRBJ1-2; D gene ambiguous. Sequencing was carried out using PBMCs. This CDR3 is CASSQDVSSNYGYTF. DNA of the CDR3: TGCGCCAGCAGCCAAGATGTCAGTTCGAACTATGGCTACACCTTC.